This TCR beta chain stems from a study of response to subunit inactivated influenza vaccine listed by TCRdb under 2018. Regarding the study in general: The study used deep quantitative T cell receptor repertoire profiling to track responses to a trivalent subunit inactivated influenza vaccine. What the work shows at the level of the full study, not this receptor alone: It was suggested by the authors that each seasonal influenza vaccination may recruit only a limited number of new T cells.

This clonotype was found a few times. This clone's antigen is unknown. There are no base qualities to consult, and no much larger clone falls within one base. The germline V gene sets CDR1 to SGHRS and CDR2 to YFSETQ. Counted from cysteine to phenylalanine, this CDR3 has 16 amino acids. The DNA shown is the 48-base CDR3, in frame from base 1. The V end loses 0 bases and the J end loses 0 bases, and a stretch of 10 bases separates them. The library was prepared using RT-PCR. Instrument used: Illumina HiSeq 2500. TCRdb passed the public sequencing reads through fastp at Q25 and MiXCR, retaining productive beta sequences. Duplicate CDR3 protein sequences are folded into a single record with the most common DNA and genes. The sample data list approximately 680,000 distinct CDR3 sequences, and 15% to 19% of these were observed just once. Jointly, the top ten make up roughly 10% of the sample.

The chain is made from TRBV5-1 and TRBJ2-4; no D gene can be assigned with confidence. The source is a man in his fifties or sixties who received an inactivated influenza vaccine. Donor details come from another sample of the same person, matched by shared clones. The sample was PBMCs from blood, taken approximately 13 days after vaccination. The DNA sequence is TGCGCCAGCAGCTTGGTGGTTGGGGTAGCCAAAAACATTCAGTACTTC. Its coded protein is CASSLVVGVAKNIQYF.